What follows is one T cell receptor beta chain and its context. Antigen: not known. This sample also contains other DNA sequences that code for the same CDR3. These data belong to a study of shared clonotypes between healthy human individuals. Across the study: The study used three CD4 naive, three CD4 memory, two CD8 naive and one CD8 memory plate per donor.

Findings of the study overall: Represented diversity (both genetic and exposure-history) was limited by the small number of donors. Lower generation probabilities were found for non-shared clonotypes than for those shared by all four donors. Among the subsets, naive ones generally showed larger estimated richness than memory ones.

Method: immunoSEQ multiplex PCR; TCRdb's copy keeps in-frame clones and lacks some. The repertoire consists of a few million clones, with 85% to 95% occurring once and the leading ten covering roughly 0.13%. The V end lost 3 bases, the J end lost 8 bases, and 7 bases lay between the germline ends. The germline CDR1 and CDR2 sequences are SGHTA and FQGNSA. This CDR3 is built from 11 residues. The source is a man aged 18 to 29 in good health. The rearrangement joins TRBV7-2 to TRBJ1-2; a possible D gene is TRBD1 (5 bases). Sequencing used naive CD4+ T cells sorted from blood. Subset specified: CD45RA+ positively selected. For the CDR3, the DNA is TGTGCCAGCAGCTTGGGGGGAGGCTACACCTTC. It translates to CASSLGGGYTF.